This T cell receptor (beta chain) was captured by sequencing in a study of cytomegalovirus exposure and HLA in healthy donors. As for this clone: Its target is not known.

Overall study results and limits: It is likely that the observed cluster of highly shared sequence variants was a sequencing artifact. Earlier analysis looked at TCR beta V segments, and most were productive about 87% or about 30% of the time.

V shed 6 bases, J shed 1 base, and the junction held 5 bases outside the gene matches. Germline V gives CDR1 KGHSH, CDR2 LQKENI. The CDR3 is 15 residues long. PCR employed 60 Vbeta and 13 Jbeta primers. Repertoires were generated with immunoSEQ multiplex PCR, while TCRdb's copy carries only in-frame clones and drops some. The specimen's table records about 200,000 clones. What was sequenced was PBMCs. The chain has TRBV18 and TRBJ2-2, with 7 bases fitting TRBD1. This clonotype originated in a man aged 30 to 39 in good health and CMV-seronegative. CDR3 sequence: CASSPGQWNTGELFF. The CDR3 nucleotides are TGTGCCAGCTCGCCGGGACAGTGGAACACCGGGGAGCTGTTTTTT.